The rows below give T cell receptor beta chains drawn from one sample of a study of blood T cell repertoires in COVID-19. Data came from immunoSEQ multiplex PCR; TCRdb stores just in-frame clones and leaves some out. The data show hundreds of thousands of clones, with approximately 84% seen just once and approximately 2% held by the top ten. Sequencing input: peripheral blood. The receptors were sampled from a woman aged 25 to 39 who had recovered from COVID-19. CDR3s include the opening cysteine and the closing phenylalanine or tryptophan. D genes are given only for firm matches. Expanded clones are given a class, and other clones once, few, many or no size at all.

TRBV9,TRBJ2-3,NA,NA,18,TGTGCCAGCAGCGTAGCCCTACAGGGAGCCCTCCCCACAGATACGCAGTATTTT,CASSVALQGALPTDTQYF
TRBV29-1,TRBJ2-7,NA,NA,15,TGCAGCGTTCTAACCGGGACTTACTTTCCCTACGAGCAGTACTTC,CSVLTGTYFPYEQYF
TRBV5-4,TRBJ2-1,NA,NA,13,TGTGCCAGCAGCTCAATAGTATCCGGTGAGCAGTTCTTC,CASSSIVSGEQFF
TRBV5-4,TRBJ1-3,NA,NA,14,TGTGCCAGCAGCTTGAGCGGGGGTGGAAACACCATATATTTT,CASSLSGGGNTIYF
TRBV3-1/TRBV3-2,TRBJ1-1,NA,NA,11,TGTGCCAGCAGCCAAGAGGGGGGAGCTTTCTTT,CASSQEGGAFF
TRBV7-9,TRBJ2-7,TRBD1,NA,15,TGTGCCAGCAGCCCGACGACAGGGGGCGACGACGAGCAGTACTTC,CASSPTTGGDDEQYF
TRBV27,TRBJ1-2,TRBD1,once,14,TGTGCCAGCAGTGAGGGGGGACAGAACTATGGCTACACCTTC,CASSEGGQNYGYTF
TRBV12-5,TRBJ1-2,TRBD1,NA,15,TGTGCTAGTGGTCTTGGGACAGGGGGCGCCTATGGCTACACCTTC,CASGLGTGGAYGYTF
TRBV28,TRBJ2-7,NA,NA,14,TGTGCCAGCAGTGGGGGACTGCTTCGCTACGAGCAGTACTTC,CASSGGLLRYEQYF
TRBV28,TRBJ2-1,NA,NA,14,TGTGCCAGCAGACCCCCGGACAGATACAATGAGCAGTTCTTC,CASRPPDRYNEQFF
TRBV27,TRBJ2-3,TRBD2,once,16,TGTGCCAGCAGTCTCCAGACTAGCGGGGCCACTCATACGCAGTATTTT,CASSLQTSGATHTQYF
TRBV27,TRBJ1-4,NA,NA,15,TGTGCCAGCAGTTACCGGGACAACGGGCTTGAAAAACTGTTTTTT,CASSYRDNGLEKLFF
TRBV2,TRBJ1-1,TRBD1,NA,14,TGTGCCAGCAGAGGGGGCCCCATGAACACTGAAGCTTTCTTT,CASRGGPMNTEAFF
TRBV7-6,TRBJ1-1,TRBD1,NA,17,TGTGCCAGCAGCTTAAGAGTCAGGGGGCCTATGAACACTGAAGCTTTCTTT,CASSLRVRGPMNTEAFF
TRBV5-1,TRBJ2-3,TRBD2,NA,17,TGCGCCAGCAGCTTGGCTCCTAGCGGGGGCCGCACAGATACGCAGTATTTT,CASSLAPSGGRTDTQYF
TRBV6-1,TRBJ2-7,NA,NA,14,TGTGCCAGCAGTGAAATTGGGCAGACCTACGAGCAGTACTTC,CASSEIGQTYEQYF
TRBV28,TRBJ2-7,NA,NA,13,TGTGCCGCCGAAGGCGGGACCGCGGGTGAGCAGTACTTC,CAAEGGTAGEQYF
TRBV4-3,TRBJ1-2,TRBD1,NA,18,TGCGCCAGCAGCCTGATGCGTATTACCGGGACAGGATACTATGGCTACACCTTC,CASSLMRITGTGYYGYTF
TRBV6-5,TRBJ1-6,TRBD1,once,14,TGTGCCGCAAAGGGGACAGGACACAATTCACCCCTCCACTTT,CAAKGTGHNSPLHF
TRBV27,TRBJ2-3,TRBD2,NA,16,TGTGCCAGCAGTTTAAGTCGTAGCGGGACCCCCGATACGCAGTATTTT,CASSLSRSGTPDTQYF
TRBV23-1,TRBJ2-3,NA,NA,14,TGCGCCAGCAGTCGACAGAGAGTCACAGATACGCAGTATTTT,CASSRQRVTDTQYF
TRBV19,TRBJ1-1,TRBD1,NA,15,TGTGCCAGTAGTAGGGACAGAAACGTGAACACTGAAGCTTTCTTT,CASSRDRNVNTEAFF